What follows describes a single TCR beta chain. Only Caucasian adults living in Nashville, Tennessee made up the donor group. The method was immunoSEQ multiplex PCR; TCRdb's version includes in-frame clones alone and lacks a portion of them. This repertoire shows about 2.4 million clones, over 85% found once; its top ten account for around 0.37%. This record belongs to a study of shared clonotypes between healthy human individuals. Between the trimmed V and J ends, which lost 3 bases and 7 bases, there was a span of 12 bases. CDR1 GTSNPN and CDR2 SVGIG come from the germline V gene (reference sequence). The CDR3 spans 13 residues.

The sequenced sample was naive CD4+ T cells from PBMCs. Documented subset: CD45RA+ positively selected. V usage is TRBV30 and J usage is TRBJ1-4, with D maybe TRBD1 (5 bases). The clonotype comes from a man aged 18 to 29 in good health. Some clones in this sample may be carry-over from other donors' samples. The chain's CDR3 is CAWRLQGAEKLFF. DNA for the CDR3: TGTGCCTGGAGGTTACAAGGGGCTGAAAAACTGTTTTTT.